These 25 T cell receptor beta chains were sequenced from one sample in a study of cytotoxic CD8 clonotypes in ibrutinib-treated CLL. The method was immunoSEQ multiplex PCR; TCRdb's version includes in-frame clones alone and lacks a portion of them. The sample has roughly 200,000 clones, 79% seen once. Sequenced here: PBMCs, sampled after 12 months of ibrutinib treatment. The receptors were gathered from a human donor with chronic lymphocytic leukemia.

V is TRBV5-1 and J is TRBJ1-4; 9 nucleotides match TRBD1. The junction had 9 bases not matched to a gene; V was cut back by 1 base and J by 8 bases. Germline-derived CDR1 and CDR2 are SGHRS and YFSETQ. This CDR3 region has 16 residues. The CDR3, as DNA: TGCGCCAGCAGCTTGAGTGGAGGACAGGGGAGAGAAAAACTGTTTTTT. Encoded protein: CASSLSGGQGREKLFF.

The chain joins TRBV7-2 to TRBJ2-1, with D tentatively TRBD2 (5 bases). With 4 bases removed from V and 10 bases from J, the gap between germline ends came to 14 bases. Germline loops: CDR1 SGHTA, CDR2 FQGNSA. This CDR3 has 13 amino acids. CDR3 region: CASSSLWGVEQFF. CDR3 nucleotide sequence: TGTGCCAGCAGCTCCCTGTGGGGAGTAGAGCAGTTCTTC.

The chain links TRBV10-3 to TRBJ2-6, with D perhaps TRBD2 (7 bases). Per germline, CDR1 ENHRY and CDR2 SYGVKD. The CDR3 length is 15 residues. V lost 8 bases and J lost 1, with 12 bases in between. CDR3 in amino acids: CAISRGASGANVLTF. In nucleotides, the CDR3 is TGTGCCATCTCACGGGGGGCGTCTGGGGCCAACGTCCTGACTTTC.

This chain uses TRBV29-1 with TRBJ2-5; TRBD1 matches 8 bases. The length of the CDR3 is 14 residues. The V and J ends lost 5 bases and 5 bases, in that order; junction bases with no gene match: 10. The V gene's germline CDR1 is SQVTM and CDR2 ANQGSEA. CDR3 sequence: CSVYLTGAGETQYF. The CDR3 DNA reads TGCAGCGTTTACCTGACAGGGGCGGGTGAGACCCAGTACTTC.

The J gene is TRBJ2-2, the V gene TRBV30; D is unresolved. Per germline, CDR1 GTSNPN and CDR2 SVGIG (reference sequence). V was pared by 5 bases and J by 7 bases, with 17 bases between. This CDR3 spans 14 amino acids. CDR3 loop: CAWQLDLGSGELFF. The CDR3 DNA reads TGTGCCTGGCAACTTGACCTGGGAAGCGGGGAGCTGTTTTTT. The full variable domain, rest sourced from reference TRBV30 and TRBJ2-2, is SQTIHQWPATLVQPVGSPLSLECTVEGTSNPNLYWYRQAAGRGLQLLFYSVGIGQISSEVPQNLSASRPQDRQFILSSKKLLLSDSGFYLCAWQLDLGSGELFFGEGSRLTVL.

The rearrangement joins TRBV12-5 to TRBJ2-1; 11 bases fit TRBD2. V shed 2 bases, J shed 6 bases, and the junction held 6 bases outside the gene matches. CDR3 length equals 16 residues. The germline V gene encodes CDR1 LGHNT and CDR2 FRNRAP. DNA for the CDR3: TGTGCTAGTGGTTTGATACTAGCGGGAGTACGCAATGAGCAGTTCTTC. This encodes CASGLILAGVRNEQFF.

The chain has TRBV5-1 and TRBJ1-2, with 9 bases fitting TRBD1. Germline V CDR1 and CDR2: SGHRS, YFSETQ. The CDR3 runs to 15 residues. Unmatched junction bases numbered 7, after V lost 0 bases and J lost 7 bases. The chain's CDR3 is CASSLGQQGALGYTF. CDR3 nucleotide sequence: TGCGCCAGCAGCTTGGGTCAACAGGGGGCGCTTGGCTACACCTTC.

J is TRBJ1-6 and V is TRBV5-4; no clear D. The CDR3 loop spans 18 amino acids. Germline CDR1 SGHNT, CDR2 YYREEE (reference sequence). The V end was cut by 3 bases, the J end by 8 bases, with 24 bases between. The CDR3 loop reads CASSYTGLLPSQDSPLHF. Here the CDR3 DNA reads TGTGCCAGCAGCTATACCGGGCTCCTTCCCTCCCAAGATTCACCCCTCCACTTT.

The V gene is TRBV7-9, the J gene TRBJ2-1, with unresolved D. Germline lookup yields CDR1 SEHNR and CDR2 FQNEAQ (reference sequence). This CDR3 region has 14 residues. Trimming shortened V by 0 bases and J by 7 bases, and 10 bases separated the two germline ends. CDR3 protein: CASSLAGLGNEQFF. Here the CDR3 DNA reads TGTGCCAGCAGCTTAGCGGGCCTGGGGAATGAGCAGTTCTTC.

As for this clone: This may stem from a read error, because a much larger clone lies one nucleotide away. CDR3 DNA sequence: TGTGCCAGCAGCTTAGCGGGGGGCACAGATACGCAGTATTTT. It codes for CASSLAGGTDTQYF. The chain uses TRBV7-9 and TRBJ2-3; tentatively, D is TRBD1 or TRBD2 (5 bases each). This CDR3 has 14 residues. V was clipped by 0 bases and J by 1 base, with 5 bases between them. Germline-derived CDR1 and CDR2 are SEHNR and FQNEAQ (reference sequence).

This chain joins TRBV19 and TRBJ2-1, with D perhaps TRBD2 (6 bases). The V end was cut by 10 bases, the J end by 0 bases, with 16 bases between. The CDR3 length is 15 residues. CDR1 is LNHDA and CDR2 is SQIVND in the germline V gene (reference sequence). The CDR3 nucleotides read TGTGCCACCGTGGTGGACGGGAGCTCCTACAATGAGCAGTTCTTC. Translated, it gives CATVVDGSSYNEQFF.

The J gene is TRBJ2-5, the V gene TRBV18, with TRBD2 identical over 8 bases. Per the germline V gene, CDR1 is KGHSH and CDR2 is LQKENI. V lost 2 bases to trimming and J lost 1 base; unmatched junction nucleotides: 9. This CDR3 is built from 17 residues. CDR3 sequence reads: CASSPVISGSVQETQYF. In nucleotides, the CDR3 is TGTGCCAGCTCACCAGTCATAAGCGGGAGTGTCCAAGAGACCCAGTACTTC.

The chain carries TRBV6-5 and TRBJ2-7, with a possible D match to TRBD2 (5 bases). The CDR3 is made up of 13 amino acids. V dropped 6 bases and J dropped 3 bases, with 12 bases sitting between them. Germline lookup yields CDR1 MNHEY and CDR2 SVGAGI. CDR3 nucleotides: TGTGCCAGCAGCTTAATCGGGGTCTACGAGCAGTACTTC. Protein product: CASSLIGVYEQYF.

The chain joins TRBV18 to TRBJ1-5; 10 nucleotides agree with TRBD1. CDR1 and CDR2 (germline): KGHSH, LQKENI. The CDR3 spans 14 residues. V lost 3 bases and J lost 6; bases outside the gene matches: 2. The CDR3 region has the DNA TGTGCCAGCTCACCGGGACAGGGGATTCAGCCCCAGCATTTT. Amino acid sequence: CASSPGQGIQPQHF.

V and J are TRBV18 and TRBJ2-7; the D is unclear. Germline V gene lookup returns CDR1 KGHSH and CDR2 LQKENI. The V gene lost 3 bases and the J gene lost 2 bases, with 5 bases spanning the gap. This CDR3 is built from 12 residues. DNA of the CDR3: TGTGCCAGCTCACCCCAGACCTACGAGCAGTACTTC. It translates to CASSPQTYEQYF.

This chain joins TRBV15 and TRBJ2-7, with 11 bases lining up with TRBD2. Germline V gene lookup returns CDR1 LNHNV and CDR2 YYDKDF (reference sequence). The CDR3 is made up of 17 amino acids. Trimming cost V 0 bases and J 3 bases; bases outside gene matches: 7. The CDR3 loop is CATSRDLAGTSGYEQYF. For the CDR3, the DNA is TGTGCCACCAGCAGAGATCTGGCCGGGACTAGCGGCTACGAGCAGTACTTC.

The V call is TRBV30, the J call TRBJ1-1, with unresolved D. The germline V and J ends were trimmed by 0 bases and 7 bases, with 6 bases remaining between them. The CDR3 contains 11 residues. CDR1 is GTSNPN and CDR2 is SVGIG in the germline V gene (reference sequence). The CDR3 here is CAWSVEVEAFF. CDR3 bases: TGTGCCTGGAGTGTTGAGGTTGAAGCTTTCTTT. Looking up the rest from reference TRBV30 and TRBJ1-1 gives the full variable domain: SQTIHQWPATLVQPVGSPLSLECTVEGTSNPNLYWYRQAAGRGLQLLFYSVGIGQISSEVPQNLSASRPQDRQFILSSKKLLLSDSGFYLCAWSVEVEAFFGQGTRLTVV.

This chain connects TRBV5-1 to TRBJ2-3, with D uncertain. The germline CDR1 and CDR2 sequences are SGHRS and YFSETQ. CDR3 size: 14 residues. The germline V and J ends were trimmed by 0 bases and 5 bases, with 10 bases remaining between them. CDR3 sequence reads: CASSLAGYEDTQYF. In nucleotides, the CDR3 is TGCGCCAGCAGCTTGGCTGGGTATGAAGATACGCAGTATTTT.

DNA of the CDR3: TGTGCCAGCAGTCGCCCGGGGGGCCCCTACAATGAGCAGTTCTTC. Its translation is CASSRPGGPYNEQFF. The chain joins TRBV27 to TRBJ2-1, with a weak D call TRBD2 (7 bases). Trimming removed 5 bases from V and 2 bases from J, with 13 bases in between. The CDR3 length is 15 residues. The V gene's germline CDR1 is MNHEY and CDR2 SMNVEV (reference sequence).

The rearrangement links TRBV5-5 to TRBJ2-7; possible D gene TRBD1, 6 bases. Trimming removed 2 bases from V and 4 bases from J, with 13 bases in between. This CDR3 has 14 amino acids. Per germline, CDR1 SGHKS and CDR2 YYEKEE (reference sequence). CDR3 region: CASSFGGGNYEQYF. DNA of the CDR3: TGTGCCAGCAGCTTTGGGGGCGGTAATTACGAGCAGTACTTC.

This clone has a handful of counts. The V and J genes are TRBV9 and TRBJ2-7, with 10 bases fitting TRBD1. This CDR3 is built from 13 residues. Germline assignment: CDR1 SGDLS and CDR2 YYNGEE. The V gene end was trimmed by 2 bases and the J gene end by 6 bases; junction bases not matched to a gene: 2. CDR3 DNA sequence: TGTGCCAGCAGCGTTAGACAGGGGGCCGAGCAGTACTTC. This translates into CASSVRQGAEQYF.

V is TRBV6-1 and J is TRBJ1-5; D unresolved. Germline CDR1 is MNHNS and CDR2 is SASEGT. V was trimmed by 0 bases and J by 5 bases, leaving 11 bases between them. This CDR3 has 15 amino acids. CDR3 sequence (DNA): TGTGCCAGCAGTGAAGCCGGGCAGCCAGATCAGCCCCAGCATTTT. Translated, it gives CASSEAGQPDQPQHF.

V usage is TRBV10-3 and J usage is TRBJ2-7; D is perhaps TRBD2 (5 bases). The germline V gene has CDR1 ENHRY and CDR2 SYGVKD. V was clipped by 6 bases and J by 2 bases, with 14 bases between them. CDR3 size: 14 residues. The CDR3 sequence is CAISTTGNAYEQYF. The CDR3 bases are TGTGCCATCAGCACCACGGGGAACGCCTACGAGCAGTACTTC.

The V gene is TRBV6-6, the J gene TRBJ2-1, with 8 bases lining up with TRBD1. The V gene end was trimmed by 6 bases and the J gene end by 3 bases; junction bases not matched to a gene: 4. The V gene's germline CDR1 is MNHNY and CDR2 SVGAGI (reference sequence). The CDR3 sequence is 14 residues long. The DNA for the CDR3 is TGTGCCAGCAGCAGACAGGGGAACTACAATGAGCAGTTCTTC. It codes for CASSRQGNYNEQFF.

This chain uses TRBV21-1 with TRBJ1-2. TRBV21-1 is labeled a pseudogene. The CDR3 is 15 residues long. CDR3 DNA sequence: TGTGCCAGCAGCACACCCGTGGGGGGTCTGGATGGCTACACCTTC. The encoded protein is CASSTPVGGLDGYTF.